This record looks at one TCR beta chain sequence and its context. This clone was recorded a few times. The antigen it binds to is not known. No much larger clone exists at a distance of one base, and base qualities are not known. This sample is drawn from a study of cytomegalovirus exposure and HLA in healthy donors (dated by TCRdb to 2017 to 2019). Study-level background: According to an earlier analysis of a few hundred of the donors, 150 million to 200 million T cells yielded some 120 million unique TCR beta sequences and roughly 280 Gb of sequence data. An early release that covered about 600 HLA-typed donors contained approximately 300 gigabases of sequencing data and tens of millions of unique TCR sequences. Of the 398 genotyped donors, about 84% fell in the genetic ancestry cluster associated with self-reported Caucasian donors. The study was designed to test whether signatures of past pathogen exposure could be identified by cataloging public T cell receptors. The study used immunosequencing to profile the T cell repertoires of some 600 subjects and linked those repertoires to cytomegalovirus serostatus. Besides the first cohort of roughly 660 subjects, a separate validation cohort made up of 120 different subjects was used. To predict cytomegalovirus infection status, the study brought together high-throughput TCR immunosequencing, statistical association of individual TCRs with disease status, and machine learning. A later analysis re-analyzed previously published TCR beta repertoires from roughly 630 donors and added high-resolution HLA genotyping to study TCR occurrence patterns. The later analysis used no new phenotypic data to find candidate immune exposures, relying instead on TCR beta sequences and their occurrence across donors. An earlier analysis of 587 of the donors used high-throughput TCR beta sequencing to judge whether each TCR beta V gene segment behaved as functional or pseudogenic. Donor age, sex, ethnicity and CMV serostatus were compiled alongside the repertoire data. In a later genetic analysis, genome-wide SNP genotypes for about three fifths of the roughly 670 donors were used, and that subset was treated as a discovery cohort. Every repertoire in the discovery cohort had been generated on one and the same sequencing platform. HLA typing covered class I and class II loci at four-digit resolution. Typing coverage varied by locus: about 620-630 donors for A, B, C, DRB1 and DQB1; about 520 for DQA1; more than 600 for DPA1; 450 to 480 for DPB1. Roughly five DR-DQ haplotypes were handled as single units for association and clustering, since linkage in the cohort was strong. Among over 350 genotyped donors of the cohort, an average of around 240,000 unique TCR beta nucleotide sequences were sequenced per donor, 15% to 20% of them non-productive. Results and caveats for the whole study, not just this receptor: HLA typing was unavailable for some donors at each locus, so association tests used only the typed subset. Immune exposure information for the cohort was limited to CMV serostatus. Only TCR beta chains were sequenced in this cohort, and the absence of alpha or paired-chain data limited detectable features. In an earlier analysis of over 550 of the donors, most TCR beta V segments were observed in productive rearrangements about 87% or about 30% of the time, broadly matching IMGT annotations. In the study, approximately 160 TCR beta chains were listed as associated with cytomegalovirus. Most CMV-associated TCR beta chains appeared to be HLA-restricted in a later analysis, and the HLA associations seemed to be driven largely by CMV exposure. Over 15 rarely observed V segments, including chromosome 9 orphons, were excluded from the earlier analysis of about 610 of the donors because counts were too low. According to a later analysis, parvovirus B19, influenza, CMV and Epstein-Barr virus appeared linked to several top co-occurrence clusters. Across donors, most TCR sequences were observed very rarely, whereas some public TCRs were present in many individuals. According to a later genetic analysis, donors in an Asian-associated ancestry cluster had fewer N-insertions in productive TCRs than the approximately 700-donor mean. In a later analysis, the rate of TCR association differed among HLA loci, with DRB1 alleles having the most associated TCRs and HLA-C alleles having the fewest. Linkage disequilibrium might explain the correlated functional status among segregating V segments, but an unknown experimental factor could not be ruled out. Compared with equally common non-associated chains, HLA-associated TCR beta chains in a later analysis were more clonally expanded and had lower generation probabilities. The sequencing pipeline was judged likely to have produced a cluster of highly shared sequence variants as a technical artifact. The classifier was reported to diagnose cytomegalovirus status with high specificity and sensitivity in both the original cohort and the validation cohort. The authors suggested that the approach could potentially be extended to other disease states and immunological phenotypes. In a later analysis, around 17,000 TCR beta sequences were associated with specific HLA alleles at a false discovery rate of 0.05. Strong co-occurrence of HLA alleles, especially DR and DQ, made assigning TCR associations to individual alleles difficult. A few of the identified cytomegalovirus-associated TCR beta chains were confirmed in vitro to be specific for cytomegalovirus antigens. In a later genetic analysis, a missense DCLRE1C variant was associated with V-gene and J-gene trimming of TCR beta chains, and the association was replicated in an independent cohort. A further reported finding was that TCR beta sequences accurately predicted the HLA-A and HLA-B alleles for most subjects in the first cohort. Because the 87-base-pair reads could not distinguish some IMGT-functional V segments, including TRBV6-2 and TRBV6-3, those segments were excluded. The presence/absence analyses assumed that sequencing depth was roughly uniform across donors, and that assumption may not be true.

From the germline V gene, CDR1 is SGHTA and CDR2 is FQGNSA. The CDR3 starts with the cysteine, ends with the phenylalanine, and has 15 residues. Only the CDR3 part of the read is kept: 45 bases, read in frame from the first base. Clipping removes 5 bases from V and 7 bases from J, with 8 as the unmatched junction base count. The library came from the immunoSEQ multiplex PCR assay. For the multiplex PCR, a mixture combining 60 forward primers for TCR Vbeta segments and 13 reverse primers for TCR Jbeta segments was used. The CDR3 region of rearranged TCR beta genes was amplified from genomic DNA with a multiplex PCR assay. On the Illumina HiSeq System, the amplified TCR beta libraries were sequenced as 87-base-pair reads. On the study's bioinformatics: A later analysis tallied 75 million to 85 million unique TCR beta chains across the 666 repertoires, and around 9.9 million of those chains were shared by two or more donors. To remove PCR and sequencing errors, raw reads were error-corrected and collapsed into unique sequences using a nearest-neighbor algorithm that merged closely related sequences. V, D and J gene segments were assigned by aligning CDR3 sequences to IMGT reference sequences. For a sequence to be retained, at least a six-nucleotide match to both a V gene segment and a J gene segment was required. Rearrangements were called productive when the CDR3 lacked stop codons and stayed in frame with V and J; all others were non-productive. CDR3 was defined by IMGT convention, running from the second conserved V-encoded cysteine to the conserved J-encoded phenylalanine. In an earlier analysis of 587 of the donors, sequences lacking an unambiguous match to a single V gene segment were excluded. An earlier analysis of a few hundred of the donors classified V segments as functional when productive rearrangements were above 56.7% and as segregating when the standard deviation between donors was above 5%. To diagnose cytomegalovirus status from the catalog of TCR beta chain sequences, a statistical classification framework was built. A later analysis assigned V and J genes by comparing TCR nucleotide sequences with IMGT/GENE-DB human TR gene sequences. Using the TCRdist pipeline, a later analysis assigned CDR3 sequences along with most-parsimonious VDJ recombination scenarios. In a later analysis, every TCR beta chain was defined by the combination of its CDR3 amino acid sequence and its V-gene family, and reads without a unique V-gene family were dropped. As a way to deal with suspected cross-contamination and a sequencing artifact, a later analysis dropped more than 500 nucleotide sequences that were highly shared and had low generation probability. A later analysis calculated a clonal expansion index for each public chain from normalized within-repertoire ranks of inferred template counts. Generation probabilities in a later analysis came from a VDJ recombination model fitted to out-of-frame rearrangements, and those results were checked against IGoR. In a later analysis, TCR-TCR, TCR-HLA and TCR-CMV co-occurrence was scored with hypergeometric tests, and a repertoire-size bias correction was applied to TCR pairs. To estimate false discovery rates, a later analysis permuted the HLA or CMV assignments 20 times. In a later analysis, co-occurring TCRs were grouped using DBSCAN, with TCRdist sequence similarity added in when clustering inside HLA-allele-positive subsets. Co-occurrence clustering excluded repertoires with fewer than 30,000 or more than 120,000 public chains, plus five with anomalous nucleotide sharing. TCRdb carries this immuneACCESS record with in-frame sequences only. Its versions omit some clonotypes, under half of them owing to an unresolved V gene in the studies checked, with the rest unexplained. V and J calls and clone size are given by that table; D and trimming were obtained from the DNA. A total of 110,000 to 150,000 clones appear in this sample, around 10% of them only once. 1.8% of the sample lies in the top ten.

The cohort comprised some 730 healthy bone marrow donors. All cohort members were sampled while nominally healthy, although unrecorded immune exposures were likely present. The donor was CMV seronegative and was included in the group of several hundred seronegative cohort members. Every donor gave a peripheral blood sample, and the peripheral blood mononuclear cells from that sample were used for TCR beta sequencing. Genomic DNA was extracted from the blood cell samples with the Qiagen DNeasy Blood Extraction Kit. The sample comprised PBMCs. The chain is made from TRBV7-2 and TRBJ1-5; TRBD1 agrees with 10 junctional bases. The TCR comes from a man over 45 in good health and CMV-seronegative. The nucleotide sequence is given as TGTGCCAGCAGCCTCCGGACAGGGGGACAACAGCCCCAGCATTTT. Protein translation: CASSLRTGGQQPQHF.